This entry lists 4 T cell receptor beta chains sequenced from one sample in a study of T cell responses to AZD1222 COVID-19 vaccine. Using immunoSEQ multiplex PCR, the repertoire was profiled, and TCRdb retains in-frame clones only, with some absent. The sample contains about 100,000 clones, more than 75% of which appear only once. Sequences were derived from peripheral blood, sampled on day 0 of MenACWY control vaccination. The receptors here all came from an adult in good health.

V is TRBV6-5 and J is TRBJ1-6; no clear D. The germline V gene has CDR1 MNHEY and CDR2 SVGAGI. CDR3 length: 14 residues. Trimming took off 6 bases at V and 2 bases at J, with 8 bases between the two ends. CDR3 DNA: TGTGCCAGCAGGGGAGGAACCTATAATTCACCCCTCCACTTT. Translation: CASRGGTYNSPLHF.

The chain couples TRBV2 to TRBJ2-2; no firm D call. V shed 10 bases and J shed 2 bases, with 14 bases lying between them. The CDR3 has 14 amino acids. Per the germline V gene, CDR1 is SNHLY and CDR2 is FYNNEI. CDR3 sequence (DNA): TGTGCCACCACACGACTGCTAAACACCGGGGAGCTGTTTTTT. This translates into CATTRLLNTGELFF.

This clone has just a few counts. In DNA, the CDR3 is TGTGCCAGCAGTCGGGAGGGAACAGATACGCAGTATTTT. Its translation is CASSREGTDTQYF. J is TRBJ2-3 and V is TRBV2, with 8 bases matching TRBD2. Per germline, CDR1 SNHLY and CDR2 FYNNEI. V trimming: 5 bases; J trimming: 3 bases; junction bases outside the gene matches: 1. The CDR3 runs 13 residues.

This clone was seen a few times. The chain combines TRBV5-1 with TRBJ2-5, with 8 bases aligning to TRBD2. The CDR3 is made up of 15 amino acids. V dropped 0 bases and J dropped 2; count of bases not matched to a gene: 3. Germline lookup yields CDR1 SGHRS and CDR2 YFSETQ. The CDR3 spells CASSLAGGIQETQYF. For the CDR3, the DNA is TGCGCCAGCAGCTTGGCGGGAGGGATTCAAGAGACCCAGTACTTC.